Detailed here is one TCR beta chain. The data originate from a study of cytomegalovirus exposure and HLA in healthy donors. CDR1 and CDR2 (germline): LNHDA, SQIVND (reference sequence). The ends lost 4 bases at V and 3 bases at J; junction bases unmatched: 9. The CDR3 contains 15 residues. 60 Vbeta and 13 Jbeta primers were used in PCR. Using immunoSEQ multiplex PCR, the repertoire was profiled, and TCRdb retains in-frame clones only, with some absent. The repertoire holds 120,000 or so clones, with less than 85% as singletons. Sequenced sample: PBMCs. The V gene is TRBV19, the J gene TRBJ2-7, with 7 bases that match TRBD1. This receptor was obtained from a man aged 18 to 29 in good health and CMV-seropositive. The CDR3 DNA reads TGTGCCAGTAGTACCCTCCTGACAGGGTACTACGAGCAGTACTTC. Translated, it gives CASSTLLTGYYEQYF. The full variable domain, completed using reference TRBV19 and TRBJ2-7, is DGGITQSPKYLFRKEGQNVTLSCEQNLNHDAMYWYRQDPGQGLRLIYYSQIVNDFQKGDIAEGYSVSREKKESFPLTVTSAQKNPTAFYLCASSTLLTGYYEQYFGPGTRLTVT.